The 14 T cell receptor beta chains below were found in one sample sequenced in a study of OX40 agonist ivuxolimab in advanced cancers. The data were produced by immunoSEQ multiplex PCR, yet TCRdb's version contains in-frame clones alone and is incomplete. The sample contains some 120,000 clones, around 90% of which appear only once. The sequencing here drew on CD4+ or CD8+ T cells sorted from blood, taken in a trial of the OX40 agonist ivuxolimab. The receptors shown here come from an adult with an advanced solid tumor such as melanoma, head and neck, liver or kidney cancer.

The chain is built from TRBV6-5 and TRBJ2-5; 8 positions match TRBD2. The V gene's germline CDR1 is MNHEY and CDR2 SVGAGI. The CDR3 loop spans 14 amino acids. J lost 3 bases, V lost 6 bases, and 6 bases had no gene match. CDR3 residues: CASSLAGSKETQYF. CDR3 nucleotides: TGTGCCAGCAGCCTAGCGGGCTCGAAAGAGACCCAGTACTTC.

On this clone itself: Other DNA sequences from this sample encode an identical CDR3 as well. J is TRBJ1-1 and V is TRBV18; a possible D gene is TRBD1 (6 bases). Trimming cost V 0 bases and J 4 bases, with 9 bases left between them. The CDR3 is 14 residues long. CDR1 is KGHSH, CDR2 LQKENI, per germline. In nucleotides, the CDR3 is TGTGCCAGCTCACCACCACAGGGTGGCACTGAAGCTTTCTTT. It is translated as CASSPPQGGTEAFF.

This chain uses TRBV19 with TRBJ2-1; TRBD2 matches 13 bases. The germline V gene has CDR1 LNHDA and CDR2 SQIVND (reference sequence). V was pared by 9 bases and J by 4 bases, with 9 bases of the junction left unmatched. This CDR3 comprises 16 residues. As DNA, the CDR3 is TGTGCCAGCAGCAGGACACTAGCGGGAGGGTACAATGAGCAGTTCTTC. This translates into CASSRTLAGGYNEQFF.

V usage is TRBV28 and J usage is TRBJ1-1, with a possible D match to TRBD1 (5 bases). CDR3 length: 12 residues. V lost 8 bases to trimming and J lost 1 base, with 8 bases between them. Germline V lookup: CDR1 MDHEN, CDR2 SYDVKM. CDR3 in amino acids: CASDTGNTEAFF. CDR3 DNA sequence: TGTGCCAGCGATACAGGGAACACTGAAGCTTTCTTT.

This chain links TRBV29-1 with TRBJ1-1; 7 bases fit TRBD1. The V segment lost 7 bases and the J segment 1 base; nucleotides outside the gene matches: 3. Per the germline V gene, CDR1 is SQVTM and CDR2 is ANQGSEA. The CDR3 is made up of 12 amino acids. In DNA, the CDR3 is TGCAGCGCCTCAGGGGGGAACACTGAAGCTTTCTTT. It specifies CSASGGNTEAFF.

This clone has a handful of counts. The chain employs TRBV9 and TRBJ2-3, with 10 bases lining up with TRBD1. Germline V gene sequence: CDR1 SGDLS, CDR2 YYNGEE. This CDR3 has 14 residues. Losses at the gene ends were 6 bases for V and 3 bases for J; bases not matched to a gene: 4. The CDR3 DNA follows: TGTGCCAGCACGACAGGGGGCTGGACAGATACGCAGTATTTT. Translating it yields CASTTGGWTDTQYF.

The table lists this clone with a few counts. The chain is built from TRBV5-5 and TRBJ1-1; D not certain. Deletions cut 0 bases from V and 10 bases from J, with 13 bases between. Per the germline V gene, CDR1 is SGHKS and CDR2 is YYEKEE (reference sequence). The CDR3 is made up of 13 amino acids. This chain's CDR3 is CASSLDGPFGAFF. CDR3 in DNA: TGTGCCAGCAGCTTGGACGGACCTTTTGGAGCTTTCTTT.

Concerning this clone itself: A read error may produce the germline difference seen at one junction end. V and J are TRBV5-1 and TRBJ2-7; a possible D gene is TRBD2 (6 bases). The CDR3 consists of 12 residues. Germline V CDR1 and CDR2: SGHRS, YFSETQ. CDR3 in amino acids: CASSLYPGTEDF. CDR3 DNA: TGCGCCAGCAGCCTATACCCCGGGACTGAGGACTTC.

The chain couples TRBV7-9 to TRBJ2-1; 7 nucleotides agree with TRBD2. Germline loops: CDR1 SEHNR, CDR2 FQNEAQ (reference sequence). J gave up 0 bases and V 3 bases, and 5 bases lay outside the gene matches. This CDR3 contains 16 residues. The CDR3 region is CASSFQAGSSYNEQFF. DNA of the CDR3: TGTGCCAGCAGCTTCCAAGCGGGATCCTCCTACAATGAGCAGTTCTTC. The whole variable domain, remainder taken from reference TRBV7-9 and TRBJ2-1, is DTGVSQNPRHKITKRGQNVTFRCDPISEHNRLYWYRQTLGQGPEFLTYFQNEAQLEKSRLLSDRFSAERPKGSFSTLEIQRTEQGDSAMYLCASSFQAGSSYNEQFFGPGTRLTVL.

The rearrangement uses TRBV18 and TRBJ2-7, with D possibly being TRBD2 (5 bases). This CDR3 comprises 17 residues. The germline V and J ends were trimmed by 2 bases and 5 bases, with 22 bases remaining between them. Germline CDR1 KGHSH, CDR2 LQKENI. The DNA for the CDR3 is TGTGCCAGCTCACCAGGGCAGCGCAGGACTTCAGACAACGAGCAGTACTTC. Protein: CASSPGQRRTSDNEQYF.

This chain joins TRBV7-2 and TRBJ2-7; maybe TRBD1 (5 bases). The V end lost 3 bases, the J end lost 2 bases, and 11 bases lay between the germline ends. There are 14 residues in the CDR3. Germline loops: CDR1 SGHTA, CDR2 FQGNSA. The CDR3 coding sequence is TGTGCCAGCAGCTTCAGGGTCCAAACCTACGAGCAGTACTTC. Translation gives CASSFRVQTYEQYF. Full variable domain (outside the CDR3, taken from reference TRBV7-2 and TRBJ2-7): GAGVSQSPSNKVTEKGKDVELRCDPISGHTALYWYRQSLGQGLEFLIYFQGNSAPDKSGLPSDRFSAERTGGSVSTLTIQRTQQEDSAVYLCASSFRVQTYEQYFGPGTRLTVT.

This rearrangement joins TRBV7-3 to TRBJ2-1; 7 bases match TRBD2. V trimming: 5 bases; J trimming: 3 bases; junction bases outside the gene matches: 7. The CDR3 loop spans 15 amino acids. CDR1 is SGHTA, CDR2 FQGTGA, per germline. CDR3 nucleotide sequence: TGTGCCAGCAGCCCAAACCGGGACTACTACAATGAGCAGTTCTTC. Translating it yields CASSPNRDYYNEQFF.

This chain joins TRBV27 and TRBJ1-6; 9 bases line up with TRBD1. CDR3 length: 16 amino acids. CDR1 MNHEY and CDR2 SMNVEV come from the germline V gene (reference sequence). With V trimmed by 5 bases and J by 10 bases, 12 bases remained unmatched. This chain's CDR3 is CASSLLGQGAYSPLHF. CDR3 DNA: TGTGCCAGCAGTCTCTTGGGACAGGGAGCCTACTCACCCCTCCACTTT.

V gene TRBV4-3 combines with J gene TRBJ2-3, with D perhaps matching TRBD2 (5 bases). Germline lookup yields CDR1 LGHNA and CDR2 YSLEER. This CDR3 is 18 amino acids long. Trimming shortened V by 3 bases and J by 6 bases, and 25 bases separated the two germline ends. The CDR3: CASSHSQSPGSGSDTQYF. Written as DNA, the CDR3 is TGCGCCAGCAGCCACTCCCAGTCCCCGGGATCTGGGTCGGATACGCAGTATTTT.